This T cell receptor (beta chain) derives from a study of cytomegalovirus exposure and HLA in healthy donors. In the study overall: In a later analysis, it was reported that the approximately 110 validation repertoires had been produced on the same platform as the roughly 610 repertoires belonging to the first cohort.

The CDR3 has 16 residues. V gave up 0 bases and J gave up 2 bases, with 11 bases separating them. The germline gives CDR1 LGHNA, CDR2 YNFKEQ. Sequencing was performed with immunoSEQ multiplex PCR; in TCRdb, only in-frame clones are kept and a portion is missing. This table has tens of thousands of clones, less than 95% appearing once. Notes on this clone: Antigen specificity is unknown.

The study, taken as a whole, reports: Reported performance of the classifier showed diagnosis of cytomegalovirus status with high specificity and sensitivity. Associated with cytomegalovirus, according to the listing, were 170 or so TCR beta chains.

The donors were in the roughly 110-subject validation cohort, distinct from the 666-subject first cohort. Sequencing input: PBMCs. The chain links TRBV4-2 to TRBJ1-5, with a possible D match to TRBD1 (6 bases). The sequence was collected from a woman younger than 30 in good health and CMV-seropositive. CDR3 protein: CASSQDRGAGNQPQHF. The CDR3 DNA sequence: TGTGCCAGCAGCCAAGATCGGGGGGCTGGCAATCAGCCCCAGCATTTT.